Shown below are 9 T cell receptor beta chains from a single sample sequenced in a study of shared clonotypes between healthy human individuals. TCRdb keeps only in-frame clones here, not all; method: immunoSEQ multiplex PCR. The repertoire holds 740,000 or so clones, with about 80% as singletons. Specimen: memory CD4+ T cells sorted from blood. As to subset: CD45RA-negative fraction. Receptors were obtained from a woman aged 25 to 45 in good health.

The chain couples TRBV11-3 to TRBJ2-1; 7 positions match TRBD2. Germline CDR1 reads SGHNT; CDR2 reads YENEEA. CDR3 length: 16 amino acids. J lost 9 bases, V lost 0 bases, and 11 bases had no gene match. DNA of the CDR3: TGTGCCAGCAGCTTAGAAGGGGTCGGCGGGAGTAGTGAGCAGTTCTTC. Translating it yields CASSLEGVGGSSEQFF.

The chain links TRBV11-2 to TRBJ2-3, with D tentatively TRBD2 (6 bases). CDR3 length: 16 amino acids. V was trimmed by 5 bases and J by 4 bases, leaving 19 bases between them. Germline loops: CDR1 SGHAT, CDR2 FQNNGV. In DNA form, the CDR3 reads TGTGCCAGCAGCCTTCGACTAGACCCTCTCTCAGATACGCAGTATTTT. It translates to CASSLRLDPLSDTQYF.

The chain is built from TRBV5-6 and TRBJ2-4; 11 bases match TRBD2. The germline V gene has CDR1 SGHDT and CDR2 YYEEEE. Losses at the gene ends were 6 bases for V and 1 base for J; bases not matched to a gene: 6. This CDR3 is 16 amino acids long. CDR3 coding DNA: TGTGCCAGCACCAAACTAGCGGGAGTGGCCAAAAACATTCAGTACTTC. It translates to CASTKLAGVAKNIQYF.

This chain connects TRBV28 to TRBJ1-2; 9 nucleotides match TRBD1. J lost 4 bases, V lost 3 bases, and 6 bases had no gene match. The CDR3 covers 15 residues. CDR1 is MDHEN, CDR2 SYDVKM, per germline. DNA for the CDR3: TGTGCCAGCAGTTTGGGGGGACAGGGACTCTATGGCTACACCTTC. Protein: CASSLGGQGLYGYTF.

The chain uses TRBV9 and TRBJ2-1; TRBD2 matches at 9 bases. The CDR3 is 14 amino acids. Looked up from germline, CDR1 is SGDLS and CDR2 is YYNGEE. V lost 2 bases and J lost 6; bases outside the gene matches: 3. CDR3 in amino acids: CASSVQLAGNEQFF. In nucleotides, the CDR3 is TGTGCCAGCAGCGTTCAACTAGCGGGCAATGAGCAGTTCTTC.

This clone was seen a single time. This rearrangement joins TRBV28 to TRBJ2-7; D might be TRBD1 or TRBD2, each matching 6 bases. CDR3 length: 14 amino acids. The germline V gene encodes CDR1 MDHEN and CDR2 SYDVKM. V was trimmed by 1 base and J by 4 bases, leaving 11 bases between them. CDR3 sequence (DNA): TGTGCCAGCAGTTTATTGGGGGGCAGGTACGAGCAGTACTTC. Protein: CASSLLGGRYEQYF.

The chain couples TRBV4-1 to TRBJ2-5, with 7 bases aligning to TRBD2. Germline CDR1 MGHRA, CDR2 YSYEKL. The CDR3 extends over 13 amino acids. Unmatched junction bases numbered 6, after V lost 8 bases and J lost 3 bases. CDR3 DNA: TGCGCCAGCGGCTTGGGGACTAAAGAGACCCAGTACTTC. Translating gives CASGLGTKETQYF.

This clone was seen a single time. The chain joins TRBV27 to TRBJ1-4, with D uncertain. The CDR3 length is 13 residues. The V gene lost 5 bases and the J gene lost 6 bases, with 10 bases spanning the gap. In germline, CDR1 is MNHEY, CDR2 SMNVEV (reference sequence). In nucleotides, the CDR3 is TGTGCCAGCAGTCACGGGCGTTATGAAAAACTGTTTTTT. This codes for CASSHGRYEKLFF. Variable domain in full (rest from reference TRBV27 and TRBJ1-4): EAQVTQNPRYLITVTGKKLTVTCSQNMNHEYMSWYRQDPGLGLRQIYYSMNVEVTDKGDVPEGYKVSRKEKRNFPLILESPSPNQTSLYFCASSHGRYEKLFFGSGTQLSVL.

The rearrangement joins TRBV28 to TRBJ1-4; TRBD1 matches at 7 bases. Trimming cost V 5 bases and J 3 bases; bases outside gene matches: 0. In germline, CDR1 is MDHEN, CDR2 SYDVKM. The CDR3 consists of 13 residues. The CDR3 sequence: CASSQGANEKLFF. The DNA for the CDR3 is TGTGCCAGCAGTCAGGGGGCTAATGAAAAACTGTTTTTT. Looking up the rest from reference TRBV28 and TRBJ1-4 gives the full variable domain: DVKVTQSSRYLVKRTGEKVFLECVQDMDHENMFWYRQDPGLGLRLIYFSYDVKMKEKGDIPEGYSVSREKKERFSLILESASTNQTSMYLCASSQGANEKLFFGSGTQLSVL.